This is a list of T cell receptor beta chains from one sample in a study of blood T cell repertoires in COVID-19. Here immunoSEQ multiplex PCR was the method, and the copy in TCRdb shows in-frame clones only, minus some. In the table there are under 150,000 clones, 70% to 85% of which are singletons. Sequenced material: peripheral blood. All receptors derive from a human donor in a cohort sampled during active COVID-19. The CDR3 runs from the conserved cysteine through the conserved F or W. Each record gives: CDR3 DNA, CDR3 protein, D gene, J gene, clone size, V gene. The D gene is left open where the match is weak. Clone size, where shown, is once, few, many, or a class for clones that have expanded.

DNA: TGTGCCAGCAGCTTAACCGGGCAGGGCTCCTACAATGAGCAGTTCTTC
CDR3: CASSLTGQGSYNEQFF
D: .
J: TRBJ2-1
size: .
V: TRBV7-3

DNA: TGTGCCAGCAGCCCTAACTACGCCACTGAAGCTTTCTTT
CDR3: CASSPNYATEAFF
D: .
J: TRBJ1-1
size: .
V: TRBV7-2

DNA: TGTGCCAGCAGCTTGGGGACAGGGGGCTTCGACGAGCAGTACTTC
CDR3: CASSLGTGGFDEQYF
D: TRBD1
J: TRBJ2-7
size: .
V: TRBV5-4

DNA: TGTGCCAGCAGCGCGAGGACAGGGAACACCGGGGAGCTGTTTTTT
CDR3: CASSARTGNTGELFF
D: TRBD1
J: TRBJ2-2
size: .
V: TRBV5-6

DNA: TGCACCTTTATTAGGGGGCAGGGCGGCAACACTGAAGCTTTCTTT
CDR3: CTFIRGQGGNTEAFF
D: TRBD1
J: TRBJ1-1
size: .
V: TRBV29-1

DNA: TGTGCCAGCAGTTTAGACTTCAGTGCTCGCACAGATACGCAGTATTTT
CDR3: CASSLDFSARTDTQYF
D: .
J: TRBJ2-3
size: .
V: TRBV27

DNA: TGCGCCAGCAGCTTGGGCAGGGCCACAGATACGCAGTATTTT
CDR3: CASSLGRATDTQYF
D: .
J: TRBJ2-3
size: .
V: TRBV5-1

DNA: TGTGCCAGCAACTCCACCGGGGGGGGGTCCTACGAGCAGTACTTC
CDR3: CASNSTGGGSYEQYF
D: TRBD2
J: TRBJ2-7
size: once
V: TRBV11-3

DNA: TGTGCCAGCAGCTTCGTGGGGCAGATAGATGGCTACACCTTC
CDR3: CASSFVGQIDGYTF
D: .
J: TRBJ1-2
size: .
V: TRBV5-4

DNA: TGTGCCTGGAGTTGGGACAGGAGTTATCAGCCCCAGCATTTT
CDR3: CAWSWDRSYQPQHF
D: TRBD1
J: TRBJ1-5
size: .
V: TRBV30

DNA: TGTGCCAGCAGTTCCACCCCGGGGTGGAGGAACACTGAAGCTTTCTTT
CDR3: CASSSTPGWRNTEAFF
D: .
J: TRBJ1-1
size: once
V: TRBV6-5

DNA: TGCAGTGCTAGTGGGGTGGGGGGTAAAACAGATACGCAGTATTTT
CDR3: CSASGVGGKTDTQYF
D: .
J: TRBJ2-3
size: .
V: TRBV20-1

DNA: TGTGCCAGCAGTTACCCGGAGGGGGGGCCGGGTGAGCAGTTCTTC
CDR3: CASSYPEGGPGEQFF
D: .
J: TRBJ2-1
size: once
V: TRBV6-2/TRBV6-3

DNA: TGCGCCAGCAGCCAGGGCGGGGGGGCCGGGTCAGATACGCAGTATTTT
CDR3: CASSQGGGAGSDTQYF
D: TRBD2
J: TRBJ2-3
size: .
V: TRBV4-3

DNA: TGCGCCAGCAGCCAAGATCTATATTCGGGGAATAGGGATGGCTACACCTTC
CDR3: CASSQDLYSGNRDGYTF
D: .
J: TRBJ1-2
size: .
V: TRBV4-3

DNA: TGTGCCAGCAGCGCCTATTCCGGGACAAGAGGCGATGAGCAGTTCTTC
CDR3: CASSAYSGTRGDEQFF
D: .
J: TRBJ2-1
size: .
V: TRBV9

DNA: TGTGCCAGCAGTTACGGGGGGGCCGGCAATCAGCCCCAGCATTTT
CDR3: CASSYGGAGNQPQHF
D: .
J: TRBJ1-5
size: .
V: TRBV6-2/TRBV6-3

DNA: TGTGCCAGCAGTGTAGAAGGGGCCACCGGGGAGCTGTTTTTT
CDR3: CASSVEGATGELFF
D: .
J: TRBJ2-2
size: .
V: TRBV2

DNA: TGCGCCAGCAGCACAGGGAACATGGATGAAAAACTGTTTTTT
CDR3: CASSTGNMDEKLFF
D: .
J: TRBJ1-4
size: .
V: TRBV5-1

DNA: TGTGCCAGCAGCCATCGGACAGGGAACATCGGCTACACCTTC
CDR3: CASSHRTGNIGYTF
D: TRBD1
J: TRBJ1-2
size: few
V: TRBV14

DNA: TGTGCCAGCGTAGATTTCTTATCTAACTATGGCTACACCTTC
CDR3: CASVDFLSNYGYTF
D: .
J: TRBJ1-2
size: .
V: TRBV5-8

DNA: TGTGCCAGCAGCGTAGACCCCATCGGTGAAAAACTGTTTTTT
CDR3: CASSVDPIGEKLFF
D: .
J: TRBJ1-4
size: .
V: TRBV9

DNA: TGTGCCAGCAGTTATCAGAATCAGCCCCAGCATTTT
CDR3: CASSYQNQPQHF
D: .
J: TRBJ1-5
size: .
V: TRBV6-6

DNA: TGTGCCAGTAGCATGGGGGGTCATCAGCCCCAGCATTTT
CDR3: CASSMGGHQPQHF
D: .
J: TRBJ1-5
size: few
V: TRBV19

DNA: TGTGCCAGCTCACCACCGGGGCAGACATACACTGAAGCTTTCTTT
CDR3: CASSPPGQTYTEAFF
D: .
J: TRBJ1-1
size: .
V: TRBV18

DNA: TGTGCCAGCAGCCCTCGTCCCAGAAGTGAAGCTTTCTTT
CDR3: CASSPRPRSEAFF
D: .
J: TRBJ1-1
size: .
V: TRBV12-3/TRBV12-4

DNA: TGTGCCAGCAGCTTCGGGACAGGTCTAATGGAAAAACTGTTTTTT
CDR3: CASSFGTGLMEKLFF
D: TRBD1
J: TRBJ1-4
size: .
V: TRBV11-2

DNA: TGTGCCAGCAGTAACAGGGTTGATACGCAGTATTTT
CDR3: CASSNRVDTQYF
D: .
J: TRBJ2-3
size: .
V: TRBV12-3/TRBV12-4

DNA: TGTGCCAGCAGCGTTAGCGGGGGGGCTGGAGATACGCAGTATTTT
CDR3: CASSVSGGAGDTQYF
D: TRBD2
J: TRBJ2-3
size: .
V: TRBV11-3